This T cell receptor beta chain was found in a study of identical twins' blood T cells. The junction had 6 bases not matched to a gene; V was cut back by 7 bases and J by 4 bases. This CDR3 is 15 amino acids long. TCRdb called the 5' RACE reads again in MiXCR, with one record for every CDR3 protein. This table has around 380,000 distinct CDR3 sequences, over 25% appearing once. The sequenced sample was PBMCs. V is TRBV12-3 or TRBV12-4 and J is TRBJ2-2, with 10 bases identical to TRBD2. The sequence was collected from a woman aged 18 to 55 in good health. The CDR3 nucleotides read TGTGCCAGCATCCTAGCGGGAGTGCCCACCGGGGAGCTGTTTTTT. Translated: CASILAGVPTGELFF.